The clone carrying this TCR beta chain occurred many times. Its antigen is as yet unknown. Other DNA sequences from this sample encode an identical CDR3 as well. The data stem from a study of CD8+ T cells in alopecia areata. The overall study: Treated patients were given oral tofacitinib, which was dosed at 5 to 10 mg twice daily. Study results and limitations: Lesional scalp, notably in alopecia totalis/universalis, had clonality above that of normal scalp.

Germline lookup yields CDR1 ENHRY and CDR2 SYGVKD. The CDR3 totals 14 residues. V lost 2 bases and J 0 bases, leaving 6 bases between the germline ends. Sequencing relied on a cDNA template that was reverse transcribed from extracted RNA. The assay was immunoSEQ multiplex PCR, and TCRdb's table has in-frame clones only and misses some. The table shows 140,000 to 150,000 clones, with 51% occurring only once. This chain connects TRBV10-3 to TRBJ2-3, with unresolved D. The clonotype was recovered from a human donor with alopecia areata. Sample: CD4+ T cells sorted from blood, taken at week 0. The CDR3: CAISETASTDTQYF. DNA for the CDR3: TGTGCCATCAGTGAGACAGCTAGCACAGATACGCAGTATTTT.